This entry concerns a single TCR beta chain. The data stem from a study of blood T cell repertoires in COVID-19. Study as a whole: Sources were T cells, B-cell-depleted T cells, or PBMCs; the material itself was cDNA or gDNA.

In the source study's methods: Reference gene primers were amplified, and this amplification served to estimate nucleated cell counts. This table comes from immunoSEQ multiplex PCR, and its TCRdb copy is limited to in-frame clones, with some not included. The V and J calls and clone size were taken over from that table, and D and trimming were inferred from the DNA. This table holds around 400,000 clones, about nine tenths found once. The V gene end was trimmed by 5 bases and the J gene end by 2 bases; junction bases not matched to a gene: 5. CDR3 length equals 16 residues. CDR1 and CDR2 from the germline V gene are SGHVS and FQNEAQ. Ages ranged from roughly 18 to 100 years, with residence in about two dozen US areas.

The rearrangement uses TRBV7-8 and TRBJ2-5; 13 bases map to TRBD2. Sequencing was performed on PBMCs or T cells enriched from blood (not recorded which). This receptor was obtained from a woman aged 25 to 39 who had recovered from COVID-19. The CDR3 nucleotides are TGTGCCAGCAGCATGGGACTAGCGGGGACTCAAGAGACCCAGTACTTC. The encoded protein is CASSMGLAGTQETQYF.